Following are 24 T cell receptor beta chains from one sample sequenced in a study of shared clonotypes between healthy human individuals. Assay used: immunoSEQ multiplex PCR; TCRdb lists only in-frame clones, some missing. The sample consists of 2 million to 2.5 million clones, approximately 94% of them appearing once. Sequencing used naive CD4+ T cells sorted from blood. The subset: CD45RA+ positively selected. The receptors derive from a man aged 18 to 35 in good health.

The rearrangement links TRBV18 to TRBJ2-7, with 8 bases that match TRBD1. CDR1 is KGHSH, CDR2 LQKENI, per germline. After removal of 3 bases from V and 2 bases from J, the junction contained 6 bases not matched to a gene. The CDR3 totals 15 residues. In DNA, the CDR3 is TGTGCCAGCTCACCGACGGGACAGGCCACCTACGAGCAGTACTTC. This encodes CASSPTGQATYEQYF.

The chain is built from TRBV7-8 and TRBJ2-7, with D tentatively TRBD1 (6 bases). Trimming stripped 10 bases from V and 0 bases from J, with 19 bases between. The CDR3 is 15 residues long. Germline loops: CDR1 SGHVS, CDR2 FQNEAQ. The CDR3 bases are TGTGCCACCGGTCAGCGACGACAGGCCTCCTACGAGCAGTACTTC. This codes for CATGQRRQASYEQYF. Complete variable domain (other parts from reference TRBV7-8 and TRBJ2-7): GAGVSQSPRYKVAKRGQDVALRCDPISGHVSLFWYQQALGQGPEFLTYFQNEAQLDKSGLPSDRFFAERPEGSVSTLKIQRTQQEDSAVYLCATGQRRQASYEQYFGPGTRLTVT.

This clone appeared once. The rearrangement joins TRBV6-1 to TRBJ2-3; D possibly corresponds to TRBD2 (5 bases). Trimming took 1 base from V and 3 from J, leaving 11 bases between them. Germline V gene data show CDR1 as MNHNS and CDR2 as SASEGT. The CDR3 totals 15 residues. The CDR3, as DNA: TGTGCCAGCAGTGAAGAGGCTAGCCGGACAGATACGCAGTATTTT. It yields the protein CASSEEASRTDTQYF.

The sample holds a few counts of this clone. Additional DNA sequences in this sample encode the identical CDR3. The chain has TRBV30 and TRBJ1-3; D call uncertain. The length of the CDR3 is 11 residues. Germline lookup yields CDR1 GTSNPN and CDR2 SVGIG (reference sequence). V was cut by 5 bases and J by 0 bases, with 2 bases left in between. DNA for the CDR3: TGTGCCTGGGGCTCTGGAAACACCATATATTTT. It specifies CAWGSGNTIYF.

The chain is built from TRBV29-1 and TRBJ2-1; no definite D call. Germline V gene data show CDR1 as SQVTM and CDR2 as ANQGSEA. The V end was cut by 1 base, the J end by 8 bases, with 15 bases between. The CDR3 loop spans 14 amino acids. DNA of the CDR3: TGCAGCGTTGAAGCTGTCTCATTTTACGATGAGCAGTTCTTC. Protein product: CSVEAVSFYDEQFF.

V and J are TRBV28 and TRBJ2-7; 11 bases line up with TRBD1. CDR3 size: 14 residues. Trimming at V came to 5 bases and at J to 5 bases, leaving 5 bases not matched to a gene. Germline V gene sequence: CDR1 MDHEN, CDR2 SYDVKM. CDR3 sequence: CASSRTGGRNEQYF. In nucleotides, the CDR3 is TGTGCCAGCAGTCGGACAGGGGGCCGAAACGAGCAGTACTTC.

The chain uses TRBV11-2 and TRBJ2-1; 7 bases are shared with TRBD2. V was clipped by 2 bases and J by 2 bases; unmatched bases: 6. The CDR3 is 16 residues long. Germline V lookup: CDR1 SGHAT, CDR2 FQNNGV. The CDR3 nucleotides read TGTGCCAGCAGCTTACTGGCGGGAGCTACCTACAATGAGCAGTTCTTC. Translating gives CASSLLAGATYNEQFF.

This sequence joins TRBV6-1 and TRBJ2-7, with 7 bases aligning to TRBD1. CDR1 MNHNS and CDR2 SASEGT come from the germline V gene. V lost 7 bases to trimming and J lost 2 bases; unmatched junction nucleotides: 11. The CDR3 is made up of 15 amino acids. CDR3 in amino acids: CASIVQGRGTYEQYF. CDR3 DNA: TGTGCCAGCATCGTACAGGGGAGAGGAACCTACGAGCAGTACTTC.

The CDR3 loop is CASSLIAGNSNQPQHF. CDR3 coding DNA: TGTGCCAGCAGTTTGATCGCGGGGAATAGCAATCAGCCCCAGCATTTT. This chain connects TRBV28 to TRBJ1-5, with D uncertain. The CDR3 sequence is 16 residues long. Germline CDR1 is MDHEN and CDR2 is SYDVKM. V was cut by 3 bases and J by 0 bases, with 12 bases left in between.

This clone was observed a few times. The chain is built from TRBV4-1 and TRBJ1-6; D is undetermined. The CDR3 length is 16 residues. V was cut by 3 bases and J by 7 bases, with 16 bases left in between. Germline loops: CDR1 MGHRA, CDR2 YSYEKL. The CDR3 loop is CASSQPLRTLNSPLHF. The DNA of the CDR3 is TGCGCCAGCAGCCAGCCCTTAAGGACTTTGAATTCACCCCTCCACTTT.

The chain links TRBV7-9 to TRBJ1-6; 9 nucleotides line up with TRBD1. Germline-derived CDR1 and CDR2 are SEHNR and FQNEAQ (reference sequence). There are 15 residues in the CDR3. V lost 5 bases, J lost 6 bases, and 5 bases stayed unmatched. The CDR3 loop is CASSLGQGLNSPLHF. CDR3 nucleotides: TGTGCCAGCAGCCTGGGACAGGGCCTTAATTCACCCCTCCACTTT.

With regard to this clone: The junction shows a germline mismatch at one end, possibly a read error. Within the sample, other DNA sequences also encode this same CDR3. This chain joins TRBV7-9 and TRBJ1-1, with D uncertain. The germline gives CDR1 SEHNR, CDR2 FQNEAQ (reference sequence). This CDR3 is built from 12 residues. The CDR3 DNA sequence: TGTGCCAGCAGCTTAGGTAGTCTCGAAGCCTTCTTT. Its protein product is CASSLGSLEAFF.

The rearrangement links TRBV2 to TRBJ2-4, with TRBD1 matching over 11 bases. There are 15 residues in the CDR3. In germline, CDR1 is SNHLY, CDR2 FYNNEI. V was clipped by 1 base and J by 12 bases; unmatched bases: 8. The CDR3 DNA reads TGTGCCAGCAGTGAAGGGCTTGGGACAGGGGGTCCTCAGTACTTC. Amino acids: CASSEGLGTGGPQYF.

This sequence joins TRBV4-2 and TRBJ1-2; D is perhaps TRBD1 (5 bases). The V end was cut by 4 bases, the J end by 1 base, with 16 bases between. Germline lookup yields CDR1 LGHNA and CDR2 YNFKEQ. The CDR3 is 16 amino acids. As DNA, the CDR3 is TGTGCCAGCAGCCCTAGTGGGGGAAATAGTAACTATGGCTACACCTTC. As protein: CASSPSGGNSNYGYTF.

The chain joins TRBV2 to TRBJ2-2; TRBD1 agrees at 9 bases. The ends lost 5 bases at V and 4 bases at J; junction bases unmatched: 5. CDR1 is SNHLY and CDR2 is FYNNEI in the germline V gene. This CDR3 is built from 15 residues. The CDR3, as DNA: TGTGCCAGCAGTCTGGACAGGGGCAGCACCGGGGAGCTGTTTTTT. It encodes CASSLDRGSTGELFF.

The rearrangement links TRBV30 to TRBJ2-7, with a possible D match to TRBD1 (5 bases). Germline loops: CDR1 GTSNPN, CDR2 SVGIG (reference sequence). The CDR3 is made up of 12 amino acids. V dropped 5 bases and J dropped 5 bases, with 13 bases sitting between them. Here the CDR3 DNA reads TGTGCCTGGGGTCCAACAGGACACGAGCAGTACTTC. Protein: CAWGPTGHEQYF.

The CDR3: CASSSDPYEQYF. Written as DNA, the CDR3 is TGTGCCAGCAGCTCCGACCCTTACGAGCAGTACTTC. V is TRBV5-6 and J is TRBJ2-7, with D unresolved. This CDR3 contains 12 residues. V was clipped by 3 bases and J by 4 bases, with 8 bases between them. Germline assignment: CDR1 SGHDT and CDR2 YYEEEE.

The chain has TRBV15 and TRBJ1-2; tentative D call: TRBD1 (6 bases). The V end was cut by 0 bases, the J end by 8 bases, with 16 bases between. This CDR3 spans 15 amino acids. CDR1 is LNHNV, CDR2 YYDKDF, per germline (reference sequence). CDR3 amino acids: CATSRERGALGGYTF. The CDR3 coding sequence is TGTGCCACCAGCAGAGAACGGGGGGCCCTGGGGGGCTACACCTTC. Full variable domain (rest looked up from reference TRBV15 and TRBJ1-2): DAMVIQNPRYQVTQFGKPVTLSCSQTLNHNVMYWYQQKSSQAPKLLFHYYDKDFNNEADTPDNFQSRRPNTSFCFLDIRSPGLGDTAMYLCATSRERGALGGYTFGSGTRLTVV.

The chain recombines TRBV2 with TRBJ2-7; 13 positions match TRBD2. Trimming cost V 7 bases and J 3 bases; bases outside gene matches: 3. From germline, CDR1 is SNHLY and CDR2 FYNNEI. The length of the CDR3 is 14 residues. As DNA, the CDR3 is TGTGCCAGCATGGGGACTAGCGGGATCTACGAGCAGTACTTC. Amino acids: CASMGTSGIYEQYF.

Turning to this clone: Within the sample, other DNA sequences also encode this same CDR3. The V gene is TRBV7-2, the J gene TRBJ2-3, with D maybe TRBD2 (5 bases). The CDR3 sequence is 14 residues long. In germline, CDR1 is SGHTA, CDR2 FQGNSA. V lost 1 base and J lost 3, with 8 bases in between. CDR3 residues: CASSLVGSTDTQYF. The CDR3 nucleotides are TGTGCCAGCAGCTTAGTTGGGAGTACAGATACGCAGTATTTT.

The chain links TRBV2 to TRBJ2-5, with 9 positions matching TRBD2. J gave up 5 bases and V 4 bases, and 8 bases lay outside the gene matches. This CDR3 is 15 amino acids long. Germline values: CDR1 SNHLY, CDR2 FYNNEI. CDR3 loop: CASSGNSGSGETQYF. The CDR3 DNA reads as TGTGCCAGCAGTGGGAATAGCGGGAGTGGGGAGACCCAGTACTTC.

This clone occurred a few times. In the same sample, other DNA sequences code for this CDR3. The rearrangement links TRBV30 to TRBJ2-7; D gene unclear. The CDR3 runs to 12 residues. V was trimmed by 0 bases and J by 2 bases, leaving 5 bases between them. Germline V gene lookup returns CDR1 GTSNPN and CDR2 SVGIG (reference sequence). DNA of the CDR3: TGTGCCTGGAGTGTACTGGCCTACGAGCAGTACTTC. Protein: CAWSVLAYEQYF.

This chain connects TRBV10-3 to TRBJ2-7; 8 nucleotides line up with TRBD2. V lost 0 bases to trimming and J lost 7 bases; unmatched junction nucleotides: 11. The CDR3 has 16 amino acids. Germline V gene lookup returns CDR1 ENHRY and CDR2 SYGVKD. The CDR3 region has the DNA TGTGCCATCAGTGAGTCGGGGCTAGCGGGCGGAGGAGAGCAGTACTTC. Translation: CAISESGLAGGGEQYF.

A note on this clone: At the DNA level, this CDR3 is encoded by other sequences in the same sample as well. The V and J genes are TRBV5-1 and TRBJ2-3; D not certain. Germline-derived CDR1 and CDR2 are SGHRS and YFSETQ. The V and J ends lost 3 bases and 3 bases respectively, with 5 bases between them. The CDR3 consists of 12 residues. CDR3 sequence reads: CASSSPTDTQYF. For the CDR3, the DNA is TGCGCCAGCAGCTCCCCTACAGATACGCAGTATTTT.